These 20 T cell receptor beta chains were sequenced from one sample in a study of cytomegalovirus exposure and HLA in healthy donors. The PCR ran on 60 Vbeta and 13 Jbeta primers. Using immunoSEQ multiplex PCR, the repertoire was profiled, and TCRdb retains in-frame clones only, with some absent. Of 150,000 or so clones listed, around 79% are singletons. Sequenced material: PBMCs. The receptors stem from a man between 40 and 49 years old in good health and CMV-seropositive.

The chain uses TRBV11-2 and TRBJ2-1; D remains unclear. Looked up from germline, CDR1 is SGHAT and CDR2 is FQNNGV. Trimming stripped 5 bases from V and 3 bases from J, with 14 bases between. CDR3 length: 15 amino acids. The CDR3 sequence: CASSPQNSYYNEQFF. The CDR3 DNA reads as TGTGCCAGCAGCCCTCAAAACAGTTACTACAATGAGCAGTTCTTC.

The J gene is TRBJ1-2, the V gene TRBV7-9, with a tentative D call TRBD1 (6 bases). The CDR3 contains 14 residues. V was pared by 3 bases and J by 8 bases, with 16 bases between. Germline V gives CDR1 SEHNR, CDR2 FQNEAQ (reference sequence). The CDR3: CASSLVQGRSGYTF. DNA of the CDR3: TGTGCCAGCAGCTTGGTACAGGGACGAAGCGGCTACACCTTC.

The rearrangement uses TRBV27 and TRBJ2-2; TRBD2 aligns across 16 bases. V lost 4 bases, J lost 5 bases, and 4 bases stayed unmatched. This CDR3 region has 17 residues. In germline, CDR1 is MNHEY, CDR2 SMNVEV (reference sequence). The CDR3 sequence: CASSSGLAGGPTGELFF. The CDR3 region has the DNA TGTGCCAGCAGTTCGGGACTAGCGGGAGGGCCGACCGGGGAGCTGTTTTTT.

This chain links TRBV28 with TRBJ2-7, with 8 positions matching TRBD1. The CDR3 loop spans 15 amino acids. Germline lookup yields CDR1 MDHEN and CDR2 SYDVKM. Unmatched junction bases numbered 7, after V lost 2 bases and J lost 4 bases. Written as DNA, the CDR3 is TGTGCCAGCAGTTTACCCCCCAGGACAGGGTACGAGCAGTACTTC. This codes for CASSLPPRTGYEQYF.

In this sample, this clone turned up once. The V and J genes are TRBV12-5 and TRBJ2-5; D call uncertain. The V gene's germline CDR1 is LGHNT and CDR2 FRNRAP. The CDR3 spans 14 residues. Trimming took 1 base from V and 0 from J, leaving 6 bases between them. CDR3 amino acids: CASGLGSHQETQYF. The CDR3 DNA is TGTGCTAGTGGTTTGGGCAGTCACCAAGAGACCCAGTACTTC.

The chain carries TRBV11-3 and TRBJ2-5; 8 bases line up with TRBD2. The CDR3 runs 13 residues. The trim removed 5 bases at V and 2 bases at J, leaving 1 base unmatched. Per the germline V gene, CDR1 is SGHNT and CDR2 is YENEEA. The CDR3 sequence: CASSGTRQETQYF. The CDR3 DNA is TGTGCCAGCAGCGGGACTAGACAAGAGACCCAGTACTTC.

This clone has just a few counts. Other DNA sequences in the same sample also yield this CDR3. The V call is TRBV5-1, the J call TRBJ2-1, with 11 bases that match TRBD2. Germline V lookup: CDR1 SGHRS, CDR2 YFSETQ. This CDR3 has 16 amino acids. V gave up 4 bases and J gave up 1 base; unmatched junction bases: 4. The CDR3 region has the DNA TGCGCCAGCAGCCGGGGGACTAGCGGATCCTACAATGAGCAGTTCTTC. Amino acid sequence: CASSRGTSGSYNEQFF.

DNA for the CDR3: TGTGCCATCAGTGGGACAGGGGACGAGCAGTACTTC. Translation: CAISGTGDEQYF. This rearrangement joins TRBV10-3 to TRBJ2-5; 9 bases match TRBD1. The J call may be incorrect, as the DNA end agrees better with TRBJ2-7. The germline V gene has CDR1 ENHRY and CDR2 SYGVKD. The CDR3 is made up of 12 amino acids.

This sequence joins TRBV18 and TRBJ2-5; TRBD1 is a possible D gene (6 bases). V dropped 0 bases and J dropped 5 bases, with 13 bases sitting between them. The CDR3 totals 15 residues. Germline-derived CDR1 and CDR2 are KGHSH and LQKENI. The CDR3 DNA is TGTGCCAGCTCACCACCGGGGGCCTTTACGGAGACCCAGTACTTC. It specifies CASSPPGAFTETQYF.

This chain uses TRBV5-1 with TRBJ1-4, with D tentatively TRBD1 (6 bases). CDR1 SGHRS and CDR2 YFSETQ come from the germline V gene. CDR3 length equals 16 residues. With 1 base removed from V and 4 bases from J, the gap between germline ends came to 14 bases. DNA for the CDR3: TGCGCCAGCAGCTTGCAAGGGGGTGCAATTAATGAAAAACTGTTTTTT. This encodes CASSLQGGAINEKLFF. Variable domain in full (rest from reference TRBV5-1 and TRBJ1-4): KAGVTQTPRYLIKTRGQQVTLSCSPISGHRSVSWYQQTPGQGLQFLFEYFSETQRNKGNFPGRFSGRQFSNSRSEMNVSTLELGDSALYLCASSLQGGAINEKLFFGSGTQLSVL.

The J gene is TRBJ2-7, the V gene TRBV6-5; maybe TRBD2 (5 bases). Looked up from germline, CDR1 is MNHEY and CDR2 is SVGAGI. V dropped 6 bases and J dropped 5 bases, with 14 bases sitting between them. CDR3 length equals 13 residues. CDR3 nucleotide sequence: TGTGCCAGCAGGCCTCCGGGGTCCCACGAGCAGTACTTC. As protein: CASRPPGSHEQYF.

This clone was detected only once. J is TRBJ2-5 and V is TRBV4-1; a possible D gene is TRBD1 (6 bases). The CDR3 has 20 residues. Germline V gene lookup returns CDR1 MGHRA and CDR2 YSYEKL. The V and J ends lost 1 base and 2 bases respectively, with 26 bases between them. The CDR3 sequence: CASSQAYPPSQTGNQETQYF. CDR3 nucleotides: TGCGCCAGCAGCCAAGCCTACCCCCCCTCTCAGACAGGAAATCAAGAGACCCAGTACTTC.

This chain uses TRBV7-3 with TRBJ2-7, with D possibly matching TRBD1 (7 bases). Germline assignment: CDR1 SGHTA and CDR2 FQGTGA. V was clipped by 2 bases and J by 4 bases, with 12 bases between them. The CDR3 consists of 14 residues. CDR3 in amino acids: CASSLSAGGYEQYF. In DNA form, the CDR3 reads TGTGCCAGCAGCTTATCGGCAGGGGGGTACGAGCAGTACTTC.

This clone was recorded once. The rearrangement joins TRBV11-3 to TRBJ1-2, with TRBD1 matching over 9 bases. CDR3 size: 13 residues. The V gene end was trimmed by 4 bases and the J gene end by 9 bases; junction bases not matched to a gene: 6. In germline, CDR1 is SGHNT, CDR2 YENEEA. The CDR3 DNA is TGTGCCAGCAGCTCAGTACAGGGGGCGCGCTACACCTTC. Translation gives CASSSVQGARYTF.

The chain joins TRBV2 to TRBJ1-3; TRBD1 aligns across 7 bases. This CDR3 region has 16 residues. In germline, CDR1 is SNHLY, CDR2 FYNNEI. V was clipped by 5 bases and J by 0 bases; unmatched bases: 7. CDR3 sequence reads: CASSLFRDSSGNTIYF. CDR3 nucleotide sequence: TGTGCCAGCAGTTTGTTCCGGGACAGCTCTGGAAACACCATATATTTT.

This chain joins TRBV5-5 and TRBJ1-4; TRBD1 is a possible D gene (5 bases). The CDR3 is made up of 14 amino acids. Trimming stripped 3 bases from V and 7 bases from J, with 13 bases between. Germline V CDR1 and CDR2: SGHKS, YYEKEE (reference sequence). The CDR3 loop is CASSSAGRPEKLFF. The CDR3 nucleotides are TGTGCCAGCAGCTCGGCAGGGCGGCCTGAAAAACTGTTTTTT.

To note about this clone: One end of the junction fails to match germline, which may point to a read error. This same CDR3 is encoded by further DNA sequences in the sample. In DNA, the CDR3 is TGTGCCAGCTCACAAACAGGGGTTGGGGCCAACGGCCTGACTTTC. As protein: CASSQTGVGANGLTF. The chain couples TRBV18 to TRBJ2-6, with TRBD1 matching 7 bases. Per germline, CDR1 KGHSH and CDR2 LQKENI. This CDR3 contains 15 residues.

J is TRBJ1-2 and V is TRBV5-1, with 11 bases that match TRBD1. CDR3 length: 16 residues. The junction had 5 bases not matched to a gene; V was cut back by 0 bases and J by 4 bases. From germline, CDR1 is SGHRS and CDR2 YFSETQ. CDR3 sequence reads: CASSLGGQGEFYGYTF. CDR3 DNA: TGCGCCAGCAGCTTGGGGGGACAGGGGGAATTCTATGGCTACACCTTC.

The chain combines TRBV9 with TRBJ2-3; 7 bases are a match to TRBD2. J was trimmed by 0 bases and V by 4 bases; bases with no gene match: 8. CDR1 and CDR2 (germline): SGDLS, YYNGEE. The CDR3 extends over 16 amino acids. The CDR3: CASSTPSGKSTDTQYF. CDR3 DNA sequence: TGTGCCAGCAGCACCCCCAGCGGGAAGAGCACAGATACGCAGTATTTT.

The V gene is TRBV7-8, the J gene TRBJ2-2; 9 nucleotides align to TRBD1. Per germline, CDR1 SGHVS and CDR2 FQNEAQ. With V trimmed by 5 bases and J by 6 bases, 7 bases remained unmatched. CDR3 size: 15 residues. The CDR3: CASSLPGQGAGELFF. CDR3 coding DNA: TGTGCCAGCAGCCTTCCGGGACAGGGAGCCGGGGAGCTGTTTTTT.